The rows below give T cell receptor beta chains drawn from one sample of a study of vaccination and CD4 T cells after COVID-19. Via MiXCR, TCRdb re-called the PCR reads, giving one row per CDR3 protein. The sample includes several thousand distinct CDR3 sequences, approximately 41% of them seen just once. These TCRs are of unknown antigen specificity. Sequencing used CD4+ T cells from blood, cultured in vitro. These receptors were collected from a human donor in good health. The CDR3 runs from the conserved cysteine through the conserved F or W. D genes are given only for firm matches. The listing skips clone size in some rows; elsewhere it reads once, few, many or a size class.

CDR3 length	D gene	V gene	clone size	J gene	CDR3 DNA	CDR3 protein
13	.	TRBV12-5	.	TRBJ2-5	TGTGCTAGTTTGTCGCCTCCTCCGGAGACCCAGTACTTC	CASLSPPPETQYF
12	.	TRBV28	few	TRBJ2-7	TGTGCCAGCACCCAGGGGCGATACGAGCAGTACTTC	CASTQGRYEQYF
14	TRBD1	TRBV10-3	few	TRBJ1-2	TGTGCCATCAGCTCTGACAGGGGGATAAATGGCTACACCTTC	CAISSDRGINGYTF
17	.	TRBV4-1	.	TRBJ1-1	TGCGCCAGCAGCCAGTCCAGGGCCCGCGCGCTGAACACTGAAGCTTTCTTT	CASSQSRARALNTEAFF
16	TRBD1	TRBV6-5	few	TRBJ1-1	TGTGCCAGCAGTTATAATCGTCGGACAGGGATCGCTGAAGCTTTCTTT	CASSYNRRTGIAEAFF
15	TRBD1	TRBV7-9	few	TRBJ2-1	TGTGCCAGCAGCTCCGGACAGGGTACCTACAATGAGCAGTTCTTC	CASSSGQGTYNEQFF
15	TRBD2	TRBV20-1	few	TRBJ2-1	TGCAGTGCTATAGCGGGGGCTAGCTCCTACAATGAGCAGTTCTTC	CSAIAGASSYNEQFF
18	TRBD2	TRBV2	few	TRBJ2-3	TGTGCCAGCAGTGGCCCTCCGACGGCGGGGGGACGCACAGATACGCAGTATTTT	CASSGPPTAGGRTDTQYF
13	.	TRBV6-5	.	TRBJ1-6	TGTGCCAGCAGTTACTTAGGAAATTCACCCCTCCACTTT	CASSYLGNSPLHF
13	TRBD2	TRBV20-1	.	TRBJ2-4	TGCAGTGCCTCCGGGCGCGGGGGGAACATTCACTACTTC	CSASGRGGNIHYF
14	.	TRBV5-4	.	TRBJ2-5	TGTGCCAGCAGCTTCTCGCTGGGGATGGAGACCCAGTACTTC	CASSFSLGMETQYF
14	TRBD1	TRBV12-3/TRBV12-4	few	TRBJ1-1	TGTGCCAGCAGTCCAGGAGGGACAGACCGTGACGCTTTCTTT	CASSPGGTDRDAFF
12	.	TRBV2	few	TRBJ1-1	TGTGCCAGCAGTAAAGGAGGGGATGAAGCTTTCTTT	CASSKGGDEAFF
14	.	TRBV5-8	.	TRBJ1-5	TGTGCCAGCAGCTTGGGACAGCCCAATCAGCCCCAGCATTTT	CASSLGQPNQPQHF
17	TRBD1	TRBV30	.	TRBJ1-5	TGTGCCTGGAGTGTAATCCGGGTCAGGACAGGGGATCAGCCCCAGCATTTT	CAWSVIRVRTGDQPQHF
14	.	TRBV6-1	.	TRBJ2-1	TGTGCCAGCAGAACCGGGGCGAACTACAATGAGCAGTTCTTC	CASRTGANYNEQFF
14	.	TRBV10-3	.	TRBJ2-7	TGTGCCATCAGTCCTGCCGACTACCCCTACGAGCAGTACTTC	CAISPADYPYEQYF
15	TRBD1	TRBV6-1	.	TRBJ1-4	TGTGCCAGCAGCCGGACAGGGGCACGAGGTGAAAAACTGTTTTTT	CASSRTGARGEKLFF
15	.	TRBV29-1	.	TRBJ2-2	TGCAGCGTTGAGGTCAGTGTGCTGGACACCGGGGAGCTGTTTTTT	CSVEVSVLDTGELFF
15	.	TRBV27	few	TRBJ1-1	TGTGCCAGCAGTTTAACCGGGGGCGCCTACACTGAAGCTTTCTTT	CASSLTGGAYTEAFF
11	.	TRBV5-1	.	TRBJ2-1	TGCGCCAGCAGCTTGTACAATGAGCAGTTCTTC	CASSLYNEQFF
11	.	TRBV20-1	.	TRBJ1-2	TGCAGTGCTAGTGGGGGCTATGGCTACACCTTC	CSASGGYGYTF
16	.	TRBV19	few	TRBJ1-5	TGTGCCAGTAGTATAGAGGGAGGGTCAGGCAATCAGCCCCAGCATTTT	CASSIEGGSGNQPQHF
14	.	TRBV20-1	few	TRBJ2-2	TGCAGTGCTAGTTCTAGTCCGAACACCGGGGAGCTGTTTTTT	CSASSSPNTGELFF
15	.	TRBV9	few	TRBJ1-5	TGTGCCAGCAGCGAACAGGGAGAAGGCGACCAGCCCCAGCATTTT	CASSEQGEGDQPQHF
16	TRBD2	TRBV7-2	once	TRBJ2-7	TGTGCCAGCAGCCCGATCGCTAGCGGGCAAAAACCCGAGCAGTACTTC	CASSPIASGQKPEQYF
16	.	TRBV10-1	.	TRBJ2-3	TGCGCCAGCAGTGAGTTGGTAGGGGTGGGCACAGATACGCAGTATTTT	CASSELVGVGTDTQYF
15	.	TRBV7-8	.	TRBJ2-7	TGTGCCAGCAGCTCCGATGGGAGAGGGTTTTACGAGCAGTACTTC	CASSSDGRGFYEQYF
15	.	TRBV6-5	.	TRBJ2-7	TGTGCCAGCAGTTATACGGGGGGACAGCACTACGAGCAGTACTTC	CASSYTGGQHYEQYF
14	.	TRBV7-9	.	TRBJ2-5	TGTGCCAGCAGCTTAGAGAGGGGGCAAGAGACCCAGTACTTC	CASSLERGQETQYF
15	TRBD2	TRBV29-1	.	TRBJ2-5	TGCAGCGCCTTAATAGCGGGACTTATCCAAGAGACCCAGTACTTC	CSALIAGLIQETQYF
14	TRBD2	TRBV7-6	.	TRBJ2-3	TGTGCCAGCAGCTTGGGGGGGACTAGTACTACGCAGTATTTT	CASSLGGTSTTQYF